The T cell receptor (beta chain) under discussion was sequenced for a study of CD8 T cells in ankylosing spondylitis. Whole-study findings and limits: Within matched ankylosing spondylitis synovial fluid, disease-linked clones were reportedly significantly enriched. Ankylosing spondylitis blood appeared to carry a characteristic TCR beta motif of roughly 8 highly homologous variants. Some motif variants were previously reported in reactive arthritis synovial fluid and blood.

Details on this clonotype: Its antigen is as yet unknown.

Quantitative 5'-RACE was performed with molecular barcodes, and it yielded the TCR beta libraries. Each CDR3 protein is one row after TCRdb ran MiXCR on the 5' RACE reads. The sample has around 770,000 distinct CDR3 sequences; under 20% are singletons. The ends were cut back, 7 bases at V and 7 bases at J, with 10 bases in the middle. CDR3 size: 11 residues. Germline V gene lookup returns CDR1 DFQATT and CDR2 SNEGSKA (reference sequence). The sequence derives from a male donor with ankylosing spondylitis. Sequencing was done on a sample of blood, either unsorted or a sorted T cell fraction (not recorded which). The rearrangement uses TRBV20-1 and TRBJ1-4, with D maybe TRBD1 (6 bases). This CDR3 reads CSGGGAEKLFF. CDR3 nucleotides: TGCAGTGGAGGGGGAGCTGAAAAACTGTTTTTT.